This T cell receptor (beta chain) derives from a study of CD8 T cells in Susac syndrome. Study-wide context: Eight or nine of the sequenced Susac syndrome patients were in remission, and five or six had active disease.

Per germline, CDR1 SGHDN and CDR2 FVKESK. V dropped 3 bases and J dropped 3 bases, with 9 bases sitting between them. This CDR3 is 13 amino acids long. General study findings and limits: Clonal expansion of Susac CD8+ cells peaked in TEMRA cells, and it also peaked in active patients.

A word on this clonotype: Its target is unknown.

When the RNA was reverse transcribed, random hexamers were used with an input of roughly 0.5 to 1 ug. Amplification of TCR beta CDR3 by immunoSEQ multiplex PCR spanned 54 Vbeta and 13 Jbeta. MiXCR, applied by TCRdb to the immunoSEQ multiplex PCR reads, yields one record per CDR3 protein. The repertoire holds under 95,000 distinct CDR3 sequences, with just under 95% as singletons. Peripheral blood CD8+ and CD4+ T cells were profiled by TCR beta sequencing. Sequencing was done on a sample of CD8+ T cells from PBMCs. The source is a human donor with Susac syndrome. The chain combines TRBV14 with TRBJ2-7, with TRBD2 as a possible D gene (5 bases). This CDR3 reads CASSHPGSYEQYF. For the CDR3, the DNA is TGTGCCAGCAGCCATCCGGGAAGCTACGAGCAGTACTTC.